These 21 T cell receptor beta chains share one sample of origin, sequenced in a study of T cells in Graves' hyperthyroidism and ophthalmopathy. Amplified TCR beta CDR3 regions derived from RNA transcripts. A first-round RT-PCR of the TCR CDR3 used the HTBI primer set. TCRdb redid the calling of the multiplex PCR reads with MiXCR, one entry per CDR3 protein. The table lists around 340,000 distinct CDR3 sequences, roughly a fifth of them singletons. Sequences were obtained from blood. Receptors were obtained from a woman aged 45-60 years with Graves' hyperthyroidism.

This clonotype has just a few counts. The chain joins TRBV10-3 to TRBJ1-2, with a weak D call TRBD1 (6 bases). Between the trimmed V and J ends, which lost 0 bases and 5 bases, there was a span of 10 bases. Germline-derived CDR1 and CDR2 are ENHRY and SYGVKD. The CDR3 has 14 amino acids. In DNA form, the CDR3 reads TGTGCCATCAGTGAGTCGGACAGCACATATGGCTACACCTTC. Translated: CAISESDSTYGYTF.

The CDR3 sequence is CASSLRGRVDTQYF. The CDR3 DNA is TGTGCCAGCAGTCTCCGGGGGCGGGTCGATACGCAGTATTTT. This chain connects TRBV6-1 to TRBJ2-3; D possibly matches TRBD1 or TRBD2 (6 bases each). Germline-derived CDR1 and CDR2 are MNHNS and SASEGT. The CDR3 loop spans 14 amino acids. The V end lost 5 bases, the J end lost 6 bases, and 15 bases lay between the germline ends.

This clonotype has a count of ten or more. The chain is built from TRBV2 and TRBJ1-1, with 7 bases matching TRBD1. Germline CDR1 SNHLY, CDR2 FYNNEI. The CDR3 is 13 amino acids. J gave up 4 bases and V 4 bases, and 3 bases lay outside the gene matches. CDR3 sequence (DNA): TGTGCCAGCAGTGTGACAGGGCTCACTGAAGCTTTCTTT. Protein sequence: CASSVTGLTEAFF.

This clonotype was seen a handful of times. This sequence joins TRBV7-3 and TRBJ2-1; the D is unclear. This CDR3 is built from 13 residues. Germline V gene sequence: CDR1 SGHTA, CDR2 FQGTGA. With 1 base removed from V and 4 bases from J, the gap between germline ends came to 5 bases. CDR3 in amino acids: CASSLNIYNEQFF. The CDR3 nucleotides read TGTGCCAGCAGCTTAAATATTTACAATGAGCAGTTCTTC. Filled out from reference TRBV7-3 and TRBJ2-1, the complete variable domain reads GAGVSQTPSNKVTEKGKYVELRCDPISGHTALYWYRQSLGQGPEFLIYFQGTGAADDSGLPNDRFFAVRPEGSVSTLKIQRTERGDSAVYLCASSLNIYNEQFFGPGTRLTVL.

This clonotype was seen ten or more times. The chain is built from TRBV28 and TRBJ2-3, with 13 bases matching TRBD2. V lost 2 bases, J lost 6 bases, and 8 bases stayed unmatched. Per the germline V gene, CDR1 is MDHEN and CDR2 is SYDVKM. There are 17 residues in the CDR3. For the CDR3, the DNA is TGTGCCAGCAGTTTAGTCCGGACTAGCGGGAGTCCGGATACGCAGTATTTT. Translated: CASSLVRTSGSPDTQYF.

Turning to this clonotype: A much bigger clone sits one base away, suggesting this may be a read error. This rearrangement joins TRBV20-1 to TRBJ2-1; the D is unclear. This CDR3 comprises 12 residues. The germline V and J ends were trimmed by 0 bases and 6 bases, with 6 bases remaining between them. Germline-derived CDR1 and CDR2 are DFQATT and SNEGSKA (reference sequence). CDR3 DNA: TGCAGTGCTAGAGAGGCTGGCAATGAGCAGTTCTTC. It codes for CSAREAGNEQFF.

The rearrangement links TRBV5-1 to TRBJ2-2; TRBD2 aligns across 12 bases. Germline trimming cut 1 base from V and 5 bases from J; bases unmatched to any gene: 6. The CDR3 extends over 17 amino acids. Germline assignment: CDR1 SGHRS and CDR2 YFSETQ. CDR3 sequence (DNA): TGCGCCAGCAGCTTGACCGGTACTAGCGGGAGGACCGGGGAGCTGTTTTTT. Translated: CASSLTGTSGRTGELFF.

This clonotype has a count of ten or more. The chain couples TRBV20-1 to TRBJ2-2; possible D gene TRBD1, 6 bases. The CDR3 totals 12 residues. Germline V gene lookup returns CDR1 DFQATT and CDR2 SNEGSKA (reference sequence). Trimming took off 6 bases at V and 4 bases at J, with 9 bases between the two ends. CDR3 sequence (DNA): TGCAGTGCCAGGGGCCTCACCGGGGAGCTGTTTTTT. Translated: CSARGLTGELFF.

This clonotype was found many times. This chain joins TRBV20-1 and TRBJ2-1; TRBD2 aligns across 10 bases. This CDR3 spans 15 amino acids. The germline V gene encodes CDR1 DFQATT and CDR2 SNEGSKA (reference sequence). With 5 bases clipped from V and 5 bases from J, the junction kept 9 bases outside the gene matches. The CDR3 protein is CSAQMTSGRHNEQFF. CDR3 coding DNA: TGCAGTGCTCAAATGACTAGCGGGCGGCACAATGAGCAGTTCTTC.

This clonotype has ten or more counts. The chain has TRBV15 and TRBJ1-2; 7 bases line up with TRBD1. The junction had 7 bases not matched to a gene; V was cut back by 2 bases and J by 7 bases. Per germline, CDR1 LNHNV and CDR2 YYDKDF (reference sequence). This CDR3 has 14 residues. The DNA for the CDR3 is TGTGCCACCAGCAGACCTCGGACAGGATTTGGCTACACCTTC. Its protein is CATSRPRTGFGYTF.

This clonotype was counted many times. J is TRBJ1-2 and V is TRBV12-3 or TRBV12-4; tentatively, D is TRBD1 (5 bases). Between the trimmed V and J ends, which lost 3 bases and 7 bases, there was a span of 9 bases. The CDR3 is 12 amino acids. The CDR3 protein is CASSLRGSGYTF. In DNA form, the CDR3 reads TGTGCCAGCAGTTTGAGGGGCTCTGGCTACACCTTC.

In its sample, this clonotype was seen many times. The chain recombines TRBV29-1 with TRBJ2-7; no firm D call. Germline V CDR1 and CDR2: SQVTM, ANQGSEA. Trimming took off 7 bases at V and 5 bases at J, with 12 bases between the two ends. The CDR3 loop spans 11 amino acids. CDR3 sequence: CSGRGVNEQYF. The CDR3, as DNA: TGCAGCGGCCGAGGAGTAAACGAGCAGTACTTC.

In DNA, the CDR3 is TGCAGTGCTAGGGACCGGGGGGGTTTGAGCTATGAGCAGTTCTTC. Its protein product is CSARDRGGLSYEQFF. This chain joins TRBV20-1 and TRBJ2-1; 8 bases are shared with TRBD2. The CDR3 has 15 residues. V was pared by 3 bases and J by 8 bases, with 12 bases of the junction left unmatched. From germline, CDR1 is DFQATT and CDR2 SNEGSKA (reference sequence).

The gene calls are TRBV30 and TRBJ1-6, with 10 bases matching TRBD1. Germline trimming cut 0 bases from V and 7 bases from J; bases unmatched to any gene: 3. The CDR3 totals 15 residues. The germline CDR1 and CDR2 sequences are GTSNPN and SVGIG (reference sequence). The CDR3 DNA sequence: TGTGCCTGGAGTGTTGGACAGGGGGGAAATTCACCCCTCCACTTT. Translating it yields CAWSVGQGGNSPLHF.

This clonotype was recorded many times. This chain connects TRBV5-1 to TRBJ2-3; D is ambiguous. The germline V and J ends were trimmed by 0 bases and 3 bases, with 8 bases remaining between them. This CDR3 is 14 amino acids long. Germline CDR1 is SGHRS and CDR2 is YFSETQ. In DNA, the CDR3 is TGCGCCAGCAGCTTGGAAGGCTATACAGATACGCAGTATTTT. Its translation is CASSLEGYTDTQYF.

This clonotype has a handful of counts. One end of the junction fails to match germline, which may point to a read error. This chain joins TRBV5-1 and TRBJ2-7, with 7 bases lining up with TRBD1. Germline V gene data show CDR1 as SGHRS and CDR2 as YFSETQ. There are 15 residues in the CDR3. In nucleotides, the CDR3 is TGCGCCAGCAGCTGGAATGGACAGGCCTCCCACGAGCAGTACTTC. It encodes CASSWNGQASHEQYF.

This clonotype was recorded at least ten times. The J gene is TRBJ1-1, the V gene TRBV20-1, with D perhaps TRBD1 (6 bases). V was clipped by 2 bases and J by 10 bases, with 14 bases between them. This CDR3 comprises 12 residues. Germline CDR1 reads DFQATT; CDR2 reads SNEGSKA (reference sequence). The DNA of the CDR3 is TGCAGTGCTAGAAAAGGGGGGGAGACAGCTTTCTTT. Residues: CSARKGGETAFF.

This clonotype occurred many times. The CDR3 loop is CSAREPGLAGSYNEQFF. The CDR3 nucleotides read TGCAGTGCTAGAGAGCCGGGGCTAGCGGGGTCCTACAATGAGCAGTTCTTC. The rearrangement links TRBV20-1 to TRBJ2-1; 9 positions agree with TRBD2. Germline V CDR1 and CDR2: DFQATT, SNEGSKA (reference sequence). The V gene end was trimmed by 0 bases and the J gene end by 1 base; junction bases not matched to a gene: 7. The CDR3 runs 17 residues.

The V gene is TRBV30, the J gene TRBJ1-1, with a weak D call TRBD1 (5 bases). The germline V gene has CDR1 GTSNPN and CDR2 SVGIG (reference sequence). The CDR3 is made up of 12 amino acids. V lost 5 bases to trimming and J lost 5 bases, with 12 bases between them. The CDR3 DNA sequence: TGTGCCTGGGACAGAGAGGGGACTGAAGCTTTCTTT. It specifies CAWDREGTEAFF.

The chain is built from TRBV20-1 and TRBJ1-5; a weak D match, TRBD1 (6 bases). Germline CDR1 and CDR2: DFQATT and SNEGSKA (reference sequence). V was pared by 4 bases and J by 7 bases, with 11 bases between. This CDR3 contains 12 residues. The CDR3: CSANQGRQPQHF. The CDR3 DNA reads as TGCAGTGCTAATCAGGGGCGGCAGCCCCAGCATTTT.

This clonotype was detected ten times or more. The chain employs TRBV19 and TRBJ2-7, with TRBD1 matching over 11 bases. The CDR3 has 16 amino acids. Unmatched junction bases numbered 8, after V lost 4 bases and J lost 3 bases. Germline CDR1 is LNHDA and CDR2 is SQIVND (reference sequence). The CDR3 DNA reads TGTGCCAGTAGTAGAGCGATGGGACAGGGGGGCTACGAGCAGTACTTC. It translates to CASSRAMGQGGYEQYF.